The table lists the clone carrying this T cell receptor (beta chain) with a count of one. The antigen remains undetermined. This PCR relied on a set of 60 Vbeta primers and 13 Jbeta primers. Repertoires were generated with immunoSEQ multiplex PCR, while TCRdb's copy carries only in-frame clones and drops some. This sample has 70,000 to 100,000 clones, with around 81% found just once. All donors participated as healthy donors of bone marrow. The data are from a study of cytomegalovirus exposure and HLA in healthy donors. Study-level points and caveats: Equally common other TCR beta chains were less clonally expanded than HLA-associated ones, a later analysis found. Common viral pathogens were later found to be apparently linked to several of the most significant clusters.

The ends lost 1 base at V and 2 bases at J; junction bases unmatched: 9. CDR1 is SEHNR, CDR2 FQNEAQ, per germline (reference sequence). The CDR3 sequence is 18 residues long. The specimen sequenced was PBMCs. The origin of this receptor is a young man in good health and CMV-seronegative. The V call is TRBV7-9, the J call TRBJ2-5, with TRBD2 matching over 11 bases. CDR3 in amino acids: CASSLGALAGGEQETQYF. The CDR3 DNA sequence: TGTGCCAGCAGCTTAGGAGCCCTAGCGGGGGGAGAACAAGAGACCCAGTACTTC. The full variable domain, in which reference TRBV7-9 and TRBJ2-5 provide the parts outside the CDR3, is DTGVSQNPRHKITKRGQNVTFRCDPISEHNRLYWYRQTLGQGPEFLTYFQNEAQLEKSRLLSDRFSAERPKGSFSTLEIQRTEQGDSAMYLCASSLGALAGGEQETQYFGPGTRLLVL.